Listed below are T cell receptor beta chains from one sample, sequenced in a study of T cell changes during pregnancy in multiple sclerosis. The protocol was immunoSEQ multiplex PCR, while the TCRdb copy is restricted to in-frame clones and leaves out a portion. The sample consists of approximately 40,000 clones, 96% of them appearing once. The sample was peripheral blood, taken in the second trimester of pregnancy. These receptors were taken from a female donor with multiple sclerosis, enrolled in a pregnancy study. CDR3s include the opening cysteine and the closing phenylalanine or tryptophan. D genes are given only for firm matches.

TRBV4-2	TRBD1	TRBJ2-7	CASSLRRGGQGSEQYF	TGTGCCAGCAGCCTAAGAAGAGGTGGACAGGGCTCCGAGCAGTACTTC
TRBV19	TRBD2	TRBJ2-2	CASRSAGVNTGELFF	TGTGCCAGTAGAAGCGCGGGAGTGAACACCGGGGAGCTGTTTTTT
TRBV6-1	-	TRBJ2-7	CASEKEQGGFYEQYF	TGTGCCAGCGAGAAGGAGCAGGGAGGCTTCTACGAGCAGTACTTC
TRBV9	TRBD1	TRBJ1-1	CASSPKGANTEAFF	TGTGCCAGCAGCCCCAAGGGGGCGAACACTGAAGCTTTCTTT
TRBV5-5	-	TRBJ2-1	CASSALAYEQFF	TGTGCCAGCAGCGCACTAGCATATGAGCAGTTCTTC
TRBV27	-	TRBJ2-3	CASSLFRVDTQYF	TGTGCCAGCAGTTTATTCAGGGTAGATACGCAGTATTTT
TRBV4-2	TRBD1	TRBJ1-2	CASSQEQGEGYGYTF	TGTGCCAGCAGCCAGGAACAGGGGGAGGGCTATGGCTACACCTTC
TRBV5-8	TRBD1	TRBJ1-4	CASSAQGAREKLFF	TGTGCCAGCAGCGCCCAGGGGGCCAGGGAAAAACTGTTTTTT
TRBV13	-	TRBJ1-1	CASSLVTEAFF	TGTGCCAGCAGCTTAGTAACTGAAGCTTTCTTT
TRBV7-9	-	TRBJ2-2	CASKTGGQSGELFF	TGTGCCAGCAAAACCGGTGGGCAGTCCGGGGAGCTGTTTTTT
TRBV18	-	TRBJ1-1	CASSMNTEAFF	TGTGCCAGCTCTATGAACACTGAAGCTTTCTTT
TRBV14	TRBD2	TRBJ2-1	CASSQGSGKYNEQFF	TGTGCCAGCAGCCAAGGAAGCGGGAAATACAATGAGCAGTTCTTC
TRBV7-8	-	TRBJ2-7	CASSLGATYEQYF	TGTGCCAGCAGCTTAGGAGCAACCTACGAGCAGTACTTC
TRBV25-1	-	TRBJ2-2	CASSGQVYTGELFF	TGTGCCAGCAGTGGTCAGGTGTACACCGGGGAGCTGTTTTTT